Listed below are T cell receptor beta chains from one sample, sequenced in a study of vaccination effects on CD4 cells after COVID-19. These receptors' antigens are unknown. Assay: immunoSEQ multiplex PCR; the TCRdb copy retains only in-frame clones and omits some. Of under 80,000 clones detected, under 80% appear once; the ten largest clones hold 0.85% to 1%. Sequences were derived from CD4+ T cells from PBMCs cultured with HCoV-OC43 spike peptides, sampled after COVID-19 vaccination. The receptors come from a human donor who received a COVID-19 vaccine. Each CDR3 is given with its conserved first and last residue. The order of the fields is V gene, clone size, D gene, J gene, CDR3 protein, CDR3 DNA. A D gene is named only where the DNA matches it firmly. The size of a clone is reported for some rows only, either as once, few or many, or as a class for expanded clones.

v_gene: TRBV6-6; abundance: -; d_gene: -; j_gene: TRBJ1-2; CDR3aa: CASREVTGDIYGYTF; CDR3nt: TGTGCCAGCAGAGAAGTGACAGGAGACATCTATGGCTACACCTTC
v_gene: TRBV28; abundance: -; d_gene: -; j_gene: TRBJ1-2; CDR3aa: CASSLYLLGSSNYGYTF; CDR3nt: TGTGCCAGCAGTTTATACCTGTTGGGCAGCTCTAACTATGGCTACACCTTC
v_gene: TRBV7-6; abundance: few; d_gene: TRBD1; j_gene: TRBJ2-6; CDR3aa: CASSPPDRTLTF; CDR3nt: TGTGCCAGCAGCCCCCCGGACAGGACCTTGACTTTC
v_gene: TRBV5-4; abundance: -; d_gene: -; j_gene: TRBJ1-4; CDR3aa: CASSLDKRVEEKLFF; CDR3nt: TGTGCCAGCAGCTTGGACAAGAGGGTCGAGGAAAAACTGTTTTTT
v_gene: TRBV19; abundance: -; d_gene: -; j_gene: TRBJ2-2; CDR3aa: CASSISYGELFF; CDR3nt: TGTGCCAGTAGTATCTCTTACGGGGAGCTGTTTTTT
v_gene: TRBV28; abundance: -; d_gene: TRBD1; j_gene: TRBJ1-1; CDR3aa: CASSPTTGVSTEAFF; CDR3nt: TGTGCCAGCAGTCCCACCACAGGGGTTTCGACTGAAGCTTTCTTT
v_gene: TRBV24-1; abundance: few; d_gene: TRBD1; j_gene: TRBJ2-2; CDR3aa: CATNAGQGIGELFF; CDR3nt: TGTGCCACCAATGCCGGACAGGGTATCGGGGAGCTGTTTTTT
v_gene: TRBV19; abundance: -; d_gene: -; j_gene: TRBJ1-4; CDR3aa: CASTPQGVRTNEKLFF; CDR3nt: TGTGCCAGTACCCCACAAGGGGTCCGAACTAATGAAAAACTGTTTTTT
v_gene: TRBV6-6; abundance: -; d_gene: TRBD1; j_gene: TRBJ1-4; CDR3aa: CASSGSGTGPRTNEKLFF; CDR3nt: TGTGCCAGCAGTGGATCCGGGACAGGGCCCCGTACTAATGAAAAACTGTTTTTT
v_gene: TRBV5-1; abundance: few; d_gene: TRBD1; j_gene: TRBJ1-2; CDR3aa: CASSLGDRYGYTF; CDR3nt: TGCGCCAGCAGCTTGGGGGACAGGTATGGCTACACCTTC
v_gene: TRBV6-2/TRBV6-3; abundance: -; d_gene: TRBD2; j_gene: TRBJ2-1; CDR3aa: CASSYSRTRYNEQFF; CDR3nt: TGTGCCAGCAGTTACTCGAGGACTAGGTACAATGAGCAGTTCTTC
v_gene: TRBV7-8; abundance: -; d_gene: TRBD1; j_gene: TRBJ1-2; CDR3aa: CASSPNPASGTGKGYTF; CDR3nt: TGTGCCAGCAGCCCGAACCCAGCCTCCGGGACAGGGAAAGGCTACACCTTC
v_gene: TRBV25-1; abundance: -; d_gene: -; j_gene: TRBJ2-5; CDR3aa: CASSELGAKETQYF; CDR3nt: TGTGCCAGCAGTGAATTAGGAGCCAAAGAGACCCAGTACTTC
v_gene: TRBV28; abundance: -; d_gene: TRBD2; j_gene: TRBJ2-3; CDR3aa: CASCGREVTDTQYF; CDR3nt: TGTGCCAGCTGCGGCCGGGAGGTTACAGATACGCAGTATTTT
v_gene: TRBV18; abundance: -; d_gene: -; j_gene: TRBJ2-2; CDR3aa: CASSPRQKNTGELFF; CDR3nt: TGTGCCAGCTCACCGCGACAGAAGAACACCGGGGAGCTGTTTTTT
v_gene: TRBV9; abundance: -; d_gene: TRBD1; j_gene: TRBJ2-2; CDR3aa: CASSGGQGSNTGELFF; CDR3nt: TGTGCCAGCAGCGGAGGACAGGGCTCGAACACCGGGGAGCTGTTTTTT